This TCR beta chain is drawn from a study of OX40 agonist ivuxolimab in advanced cancers. Turning to the overall study: The costimulatory receptor OX40 (CD134) was targeted by ivuxolimab, a fully human IgG2 agonistic monoclonal antibody. The purpose of peripheral TCRbeta sequencing was to test whether ivuxolimab changed TCR sequence diversity and led to clonal T-cell expansion. Among the roughly 52 dose-escalation patients, about 19 had hepatocellular carcinoma, approximately 15 melanoma, 9 renal cell carcinoma and 9 head and neck cancer. The monotherapy dose-escalation portion (N ≈ 50 patients) of the phase I ivuxolimab trial is reported in the paper. Partial responses were achieved by three dose-escalation patients, of whom one had hepatocellular carcinoma and two had cutaneous melanoma. In the dose-escalation cohort, 70% to 85% of patients were male, and the mean age was roughly 60 years, with a range of roughly 20 to 79. Intravenous ivuxolimab was administered to patients every 2 weeks at six dose levels: 0.01, 0.1, 0.3, 1.5, 3 and 10 mg/kg. Prior anti-PD-1, anti-PD-L1 or anti-CTLA-4 therapy was permitted, and approximately 40% of dose-escalation patients had received checkpoint inhibitors.

Genomic DNA was isolated from the sorted cells so that the TCRbeta CDR3 region could be sequenced. TCRbeta CDR3 regions were sequenced using the immunoSEQ Assay. The table was pulled from immuneACCESS by TCRdb, which kept in-frame rearrangements only. Such tables lose some clones; where checked, under half of the loss comes from unresolved V genes, and the rest has no known cause. Counted in this sample were about 20,000 clones; around 80% of them appeared once. The leading ten clones occupy 25% to 35% of the sample. Study-level results and caveats: The antigen specificity of the peripheral T cells that underwent clonal expansion was not determined. Low levels of normalized T-cell clonal expansion were also seen in some nonresponding patients. Partial responders in the 0.1-3.0 mg/kg groups had among the lowest normalized peripheral clonal expansion, especially among CD8+ T cells. At doses from 0.1 to 3.0 mg/kg, clonal expansion was seen in both CD4+ and CD8+ blood T cells between baseline and week 6. After ivuxolimab, CD8+ T cells had more expanded clones than CD4+ T cells on average.

Patients with autoimmune disease history or receiving systemic immunosuppression were excluded from the trial. In every dose cohort, peripheral blood was drawn for TCR sequencing at baseline, cycle 4 day 1, and cycle 7 day 1. Samples came from an open-label, multicenter, first-in-human phase I dose-escalation trial of ivuxolimab. Adults with locally advanced or metastatic head and neck squamous cell, hepatocellular, melanoma or renal cell carcinoma were enrolled in the trial. Before TCR sequencing, CD4+ T cells and CD8+ T cells from peripheral blood were sorted into separate populations. V is clipped by 1 base and J by 9 bases, and the sequence between their germline boundaries is 12 bases long. In the germline V gene (reference sequence), CDR1 corresponds to SEHNR and CDR2 to FQNEAQ. The CDR3 numbers 14 residues from cysteine through phenylalanine. Only the CDR3 portion is preserved as DNA: 42 bases, with reading frame beginning at the first base.

Notes on this clone: It lacks a known antigen. Base qualities are not at hand, and no much larger clone is one base apart.

The sequence was collected from an adult with an advanced solid tumor such as melanoma, head and neck, liver or kidney cancer. The V and J genes are TRBV7-9 and TRBJ2-2, and perhaps TRBD1 as D gene, on 5 matching bases. The sample was CD4+ or CD8+ T cells sorted from blood, taken in a trial of the OX40 agonist ivuxolimab. CDR3 sequence: CASSLGGRGRELFF. At the DNA level, the sequence is TGTGCCAGCAGCTTAGGGGGCAGAGGTCGGGAGCTGTTTTTT.